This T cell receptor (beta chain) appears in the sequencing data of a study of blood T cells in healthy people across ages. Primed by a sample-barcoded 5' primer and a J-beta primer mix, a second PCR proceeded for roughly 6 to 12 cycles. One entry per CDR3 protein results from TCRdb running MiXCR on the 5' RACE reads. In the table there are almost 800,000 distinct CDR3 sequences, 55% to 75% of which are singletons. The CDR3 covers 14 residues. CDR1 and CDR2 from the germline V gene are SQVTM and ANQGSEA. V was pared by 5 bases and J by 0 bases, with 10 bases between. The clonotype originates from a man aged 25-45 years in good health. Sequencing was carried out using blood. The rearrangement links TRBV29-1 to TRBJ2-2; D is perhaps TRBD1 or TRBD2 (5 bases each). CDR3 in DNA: TGCAGCGTTATGGGACCGACGAACACCGGGGAGCTGTTTTTT. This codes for CSVMGPTNTGELFF.